The T cell receptor (beta chain) under discussion was sequenced for a study of blood T cell repertoires in COVID-19. CDR1 MNHEY and CDR2 SVGAGI come from the germline V gene. This CDR3 is 11 amino acids long. The ends were cut back, 7 bases at V and 2 bases at J, with 6 bases in the middle. TCRdb keeps only in-frame clones here, not all; method: immunoSEQ multiplex PCR. The profile shows just under 350,000 clones, about 87% of them singletons. In this sample, this clone turned up a few times. The TCR originated in a woman aged 45-65 years with COVID-19, enrolled during active disease. The V call is TRBV6-5, the J call TRBJ2-7; no reliable D call. The sample consisted of peripheral blood. The CDR3 here is CASTSAYEQYF. CDR3 DNA: TGTGCCAGCACCTCAGCCTACGAGCAGTACTTC.